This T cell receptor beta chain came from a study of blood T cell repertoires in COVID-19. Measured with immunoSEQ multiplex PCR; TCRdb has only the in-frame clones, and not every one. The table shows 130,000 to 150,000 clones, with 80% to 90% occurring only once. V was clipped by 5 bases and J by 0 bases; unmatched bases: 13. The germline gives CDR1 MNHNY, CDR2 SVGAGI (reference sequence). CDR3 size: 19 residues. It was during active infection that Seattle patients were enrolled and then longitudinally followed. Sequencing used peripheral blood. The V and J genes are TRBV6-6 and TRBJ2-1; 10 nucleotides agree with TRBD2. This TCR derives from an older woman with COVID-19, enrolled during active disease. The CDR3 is CASSPEGLADYVSYNEQFF. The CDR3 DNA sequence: TGTGCCAGCAGTCCCGAAGGACTAGCGGACTACGTCTCCTACAATGAGCAGTTCTTC.